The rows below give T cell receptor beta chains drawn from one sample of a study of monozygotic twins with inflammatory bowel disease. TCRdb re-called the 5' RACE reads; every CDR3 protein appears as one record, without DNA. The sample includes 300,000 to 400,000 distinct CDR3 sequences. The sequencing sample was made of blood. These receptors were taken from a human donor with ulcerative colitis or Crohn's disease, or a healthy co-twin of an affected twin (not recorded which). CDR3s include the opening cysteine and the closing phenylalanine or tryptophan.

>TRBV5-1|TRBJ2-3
CASSFSQRRTDTQYF
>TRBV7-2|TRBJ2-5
CASSLGGRPGETQYF
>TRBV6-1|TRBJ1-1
CASSFDGYTEAFF
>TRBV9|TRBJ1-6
CASSVGGENSPLHF
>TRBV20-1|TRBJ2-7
CSARGLAAAGYF
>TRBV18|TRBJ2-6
CASSPLGLKLKTGANVLTF
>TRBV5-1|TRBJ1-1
CASSLAPGVNTEAFF
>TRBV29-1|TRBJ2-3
CSARGEDTQYF
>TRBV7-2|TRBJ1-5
CASSSRQGPVNQPQHF
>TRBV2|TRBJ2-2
CASCPSGPNTGELFF
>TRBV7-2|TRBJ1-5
CASSISRQPQHF
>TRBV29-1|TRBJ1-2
CSVVDKHGYTF
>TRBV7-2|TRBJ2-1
CASSLAISLAGRFMTNEQFF
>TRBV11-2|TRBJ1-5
CASSPLTGPSNQPQHF
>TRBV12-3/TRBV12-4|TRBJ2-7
CASSLAQGHPDEQYF
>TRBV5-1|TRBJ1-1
CASSFGTNTEAFF
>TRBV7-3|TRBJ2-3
CASSLRAGVGTDTQYF